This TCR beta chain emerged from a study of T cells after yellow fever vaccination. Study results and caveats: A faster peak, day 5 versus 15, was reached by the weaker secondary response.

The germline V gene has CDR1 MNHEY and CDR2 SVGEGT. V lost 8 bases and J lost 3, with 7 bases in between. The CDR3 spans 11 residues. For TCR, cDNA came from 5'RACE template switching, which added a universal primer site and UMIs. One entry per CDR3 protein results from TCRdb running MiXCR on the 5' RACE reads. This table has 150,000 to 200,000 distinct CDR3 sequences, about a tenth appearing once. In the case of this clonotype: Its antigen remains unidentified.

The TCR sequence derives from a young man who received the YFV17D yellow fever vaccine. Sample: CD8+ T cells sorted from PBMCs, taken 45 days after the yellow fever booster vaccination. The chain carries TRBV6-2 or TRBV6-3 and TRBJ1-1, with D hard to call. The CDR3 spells CASGPYTEAFF. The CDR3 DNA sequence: TGTGCCAGCGGACCTTACACTGAAGCTTTCTTT.